Each of the 12 T cell receptor beta chains below was sequenced from the same sample in a study of molecular identifiers for immune sequencing clone quantification. One entry per CDR3 protein results from TCRdb running MiXCR on the PCR reads. The sample has about 630,000 distinct CDR3 sequences, about 25% seen once. Sequenced material: naive CD8+ T cells from blood, with Jurkat cell RNA spiked in. Described subset: FACS-sorted CD8+CD4-CCR7+CD45RA+ naive T cells. The receptors shown here come from a human donor in good health. Some libraries in this study had Jurkat cell RNA spiked in.

This clonotype has more than one count but fewer than ten. The chain combines TRBV2 with TRBJ2-3; possible D gene TRBD1, 6 bases. Trimming stripped 7 bases from V and 2 bases from J, with 25 bases between. The germline gives CDR1 SNHLY, CDR2 FYNNEI. The CDR3 has 18 amino acids. DNA of the CDR3: TGTGCCAGCACTCATAGACAGGTTTTTCTGAGCCACACAGATACGCAGTATTTT. Encoded protein: CASTHRQVFLSHTDTQYF.

The chain carries TRBV5-1 and TRBJ2-7, with 14 bases that match TRBD2. Germline V gene sequence: CDR1 SGHRS, CDR2 YFSETQ. The V segment lost 3 bases and the J segment 4 bases; nucleotides outside the gene matches: 3. CDR3 length: 15 amino acids. Here the CDR3 reads CASSWGTSGGYEQYF. The CDR3 coding sequence is TGCGCCAGCAGCTGGGGGACTAGCGGGGGTTACGAGCAGTACTTC. The full variable domain, completed using reference TRBV5-1 and TRBJ2-7, is KAGVTQTPRYLIKTRGQQVTLSCSPISGHRSVSWYQQTPGQGLQFLFEYFSETQRNKGNFPGRFSGRQFSNSRSEMNVSTLELGDSALYLCASSWGTSGGYEQYFGPGTRLTVT.

This clonotype was recorded at least ten times. This chain connects TRBV6-5 to TRBJ2-5; a weak D match, TRBD1 (7 bases). V lost 2 bases and J lost 4, with 20 bases in between. Germline assignment: CDR1 MNHEY and CDR2 SVGAGI. The CDR3 is 17 residues long. CDR3 loop: CASSYGGPGGLSETQYF. CDR3 coding DNA: TGTGCCAGCAGTTACGGGGGGCCAGGGGGGTTATCAGAGACCCAGTACTTC.

This clonotype was counted at least ten times. The rearrangement uses TRBV4-1 and TRBJ1-4; TRBD1 agrees at 7 bases. The CDR3 has 16 amino acids. V lost 4 bases, J lost 5 bases, and 10 bases stayed unmatched. CDR1 MGHRA and CDR2 YSYEKL come from the germline V gene. CDR3 amino acids: CASSPWTGPVNEKLFF. The CDR3 DNA sequence: TGCGCCAGCAGCCCCTGGACAGGCCCGGTGAATGAAAAACTGTTTTTT.

This clonotype was seen only a few times. This sequence joins TRBV3-1 and TRBJ2-1; D gene ambiguous. Trimming removed 1 base from V and 2 bases from J, with 15 bases in between. Germline values: CDR1 LGHDT, CDR2 YNNKEL (reference sequence). There are 17 residues in the CDR3. CDR3 residues: CASSQGPAAATYNEQFF. In nucleotides, the CDR3 is TGTGCCAGCAGCCAAGGTCCCGCGGCAGCCACCTACAATGAGCAGTTCTTC.

This clonotype was recorded at least ten times. The rearrangement joins TRBV27 to TRBJ2-7; TRBD1 matches at 7 bases. Per germline, CDR1 MNHEY and CDR2 SMNVEV (reference sequence). V dropped 4 bases and J dropped 2; count of bases not matched to a gene: 5. The CDR3 is 14 residues long. The CDR3 spells CASSSAGTAYEQYF. CDR3 DNA sequence: TGTGCCAGCAGTTCCGCCGGGACAGCCTACGAGCAGTACTTC.

This clonotype has only a few counts. The chain couples TRBV7-9 to TRBJ2-1, with TRBD1 matching 8 bases. Germline V gives CDR1 SEHNR, CDR2 FQNEAQ (reference sequence). The CDR3 is 14 amino acids. The J segment lost 5 bases and the V segment lost 3 bases, leaving 3 bases of the junction unmatched. CDR3 amino acids: CASSFSTGDNEQFF. In DNA, the CDR3 is TGTGCCAGCAGCTTCTCGACAGGGGACAATGAGCAGTTCTTC.

This clonotype was detected many times. This rearrangement joins TRBV7-6 to TRBJ2-5; the D gene is possibly TRBD1 (6 bases). Trimming removed 5 bases from V and 0 bases from J, with 19 bases in between. This CDR3 is built from 17 residues. Germline V lookup: CDR1 SGHVS, CDR2 FNYEAQ. The CDR3 spells CASSPLTGTRNQETQYF. The CDR3 bases are TGTGCCAGCAGCCCACTCACCGGGACACGAAACCAAGAGACCCAGTACTTC.

V usage is TRBV27 and J usage is TRBJ2-3; 13 positions match TRBD2. This CDR3 is built from 16 residues. Germline values: CDR1 MNHEY, CDR2 SMNVEV (reference sequence). V lost 5 bases to trimming and J lost 4 bases; unmatched junction nucleotides: 6. Here the CDR3 DNA reads TGTGCCAGCAGTCCGATGGGGACTAGCGGGGCAGATACGCAGTATTTT. Its protein is CASSPMGTSGADTQYF.

This clonotype occurred many times. This chain uses TRBV7-9 with TRBJ1-5; 8 bases agree with TRBD1. Per the germline V gene, CDR1 is SEHNR and CDR2 is FQNEAQ (reference sequence). This CDR3 region has 15 residues. V dropped 3 bases and J dropped 5; count of bases not matched to a gene: 6. This chain's CDR3 is CASSLTETGDQPQHF. CDR3 DNA sequence: TGTGCCAGCAGCTTGACTGAGACAGGGGATCAGCCCCAGCATTTT.

Comment on this clonotype: A clone one base away is much larger, so this may be a read error. The gene calls are TRBV30 and TRBJ2-7; D gene ambiguous. The CDR3 extends over 14 amino acids. Trimming cost V 1 base and J 2 bases, with 12 bases left between them. The germline V gene encodes CDR1 GTSNPN and CDR2 SVGIG (reference sequence). Here the CDR3 reads CAWSGESRAYEQYF. CDR3 DNA: TGTGCCTGGAGTGGTGAATCCCGAGCCTACGAGCAGTACTTC.

Worth noting for this clonotype: A much larger clone lies one base from this, so it may be a read error. The CDR3 sequence is CASSLPHGQIETQYF. The CDR3 coding sequence is TGTGCCAGCAGCTTACCTCACGGGCAAATAGAGACCCAGTACTTC. V is TRBV7-9 and J is TRBJ2-5, with D unclear. The germline V gene has CDR1 SEHNR and CDR2 FQNEAQ (reference sequence). CDR3 length: 15 amino acids. V lost 2 bases and J lost 4, with 14 bases in between.